This entry concerns a single TCR beta chain. What it recognizes is unknown. These data are taken from a study of beta chain features in type 1 diabetes. Expressed TCRB transcripts got sequenced, as all isolated RNA was reverse transcribed. Libraries were prepared by immunoSEQ multiplex PCR; TCRdb keeps only in-frame clonotypes and omits some of them. In the table there are 630,000 or so clones, 11% to 15% of which are singletons. The study, taken as a whole, reports: Researchers report that Type 1 diabetes patients had moderately but significantly shorter TCRB CDR3s across all four CD4+ subsets.

The sequenced material came from naive CD4+ T cells from blood. The TCR sequence derives from a man younger than 35 with type 1 diabetes.

The CDR3 sequence is CSVESSLAGGLTFSYNEQFF. In nucleotides, the CDR3 is TGCAGCGTTGAAAGTTCCCTAGCGGGGGGGCTTACTTTTTCCTACAATGAGCAGTTCTTC. The rearrangement joins TRBV29-1 to TRBJ2-1; 12 nucleotides agree with TRBD2. Germline V gives CDR1 SQVTM, CDR2 ANQGSEA. The trim removed 2 bases at V and 1 base at J, leaving 15 bases unmatched. This CDR3 has 20 residues.